One sample yielded the 29 T cell receptor beta chains listed below, sequenced in a study of Ad26.COV2.S vaccination and SARS-CoV-2 variants. The sample's treatment: around 19 received Ad26.COV2.S at low or high dose, single or two shots; about 5 received placebo; per-sample allocation not given. Sampling happened 63 days after the first vaccine or placebo injection. Repertoires were generated with immunoSEQ multiplex PCR, while TCRdb's copy carries only in-frame clones and drops some. This table holds about 320,000 clones, around four fifths found once. Source: peripheral blood, taken in a trial of Ad26.COV2.S vaccine versus placebo. These receptors were collected from a person between 18 and 59 years old who received the Ad26.COV2.S COVID-19 vaccine or a placebo.

The rearrangement links TRBV18 to TRBJ2-7; D is tentatively TRBD1 or TRBD2 (5 bases each). Deletions cut 2 bases from V and 3 bases from J, with 11 bases between. The CDR3 loop spans 14 amino acids. In germline, CDR1 is KGHSH, CDR2 LQKENI. CDR3 protein: CASSPAGAFYEQYF. CDR3 bases: TGTGCCAGCTCACCAGCCGGGGCTTTCTACGAGCAGTACTTC.

The chain combines TRBV28 with TRBJ1-5, with D perhaps TRBD1 (6 bases). This CDR3 is 17 amino acids long. Per the germline V gene, CDR1 is MDHEN and CDR2 is SYDVKM. The V gene lost 6 bases and the J gene lost 2 bases, with 20 bases spanning the gap. CDR3 residues: CASRGGQFSRGNQPQHF. Written as DNA, the CDR3 is TGTGCCAGCAGAGGAGGACAGTTTAGCAGAGGCAATCAGCCCCAGCATTTT. The variable domain in full, with the rest retrieved from reference TRBV28 and TRBJ1-5, is DVKVTQSSRYLVKRTGEKVFLECVQDMDHENMFWYRQDPGLGLRLIYFSYDVKMKEKGDIPEGYSVSREKKERFSLILESASTNQTSMYLCASRGGQFSRGNQPQHFGDGTRLSIL.

CDR3 amino acids: CATSDPLGTGGTGANVLTF. DNA of the CDR3: TGTGCCACCAGTGACCCCCTGGGGACAGGAGGTACGGGGGCCAACGTCCTGACTTTC. This chain uses TRBV24-1 with TRBJ2-6, with 8 bases that match TRBD1. The CDR3 runs to 19 residues. The J segment lost 4 bases and the V segment lost 4 bases, leaving 14 bases of the junction unmatched. The germline V gene encodes CDR1 KGHDR and CDR2 SFDVKD.

This clone has more than one count but fewer than ten. The genes are TRBV30 and TRBJ2-7, with D unclear. The CDR3 loop spans 9 amino acids. V gave up 3 bases and J gave up 3 bases, with 0 bases separating them. In germline, CDR1 is GTSNPN, CDR2 SVGIG (reference sequence). Here the CDR3 reads CAWSYEQYF. CDR3 DNA: TGTGCCTGGAGCTACGAGCAGTACTTC.

The chain couples TRBV7-2 to TRBJ1-1, with D unclear. Germline V gene lookup returns CDR1 SGHTA and CDR2 FQGNSA. V gave up 6 bases and J gave up 1 base, with 21 bases separating them. This CDR3 has 17 amino acids. The CDR3 is CASSPRVPSGENTEAFF. As DNA, the CDR3 is TGTGCCAGCAGTCCTAGGGTACCATCTGGGGAGAACACTGAAGCTTTCTTT.

J is TRBJ2-7 and V is TRBV7-2; possible D gene TRBD2, 7 bases. The germline V gene has CDR1 SGHTA and CDR2 FQGNSA. Trimming pared 0 bases from V and 8 bases from J, leaving 14 bases between. CDR3 length equals 14 residues. CDR3 protein: CASSLAGRGGKQYF. The CDR3 nucleotides read TGTGCCAGCAGCTTAGCGGGCAGGGGAGGGAAGCAGTACTTC. Full variable domain (rest looked up from reference TRBV7-2 and TRBJ2-7): GAGVSQSPSNKVTEKGKDVELRCDPISGHTALYWYRQSLGQGLEFLIYFQGNSAPDKSGLPSDRFSAERTGGSVSTLTIQRTQQEDSAVYLCASSLAGRGGKQYFGPGTRLTVT.

This chain's CDR3 is CASVDLYGYTF. The DNA for the CDR3 is TGTGCCAGCGTAGACCTGTATGGCTACACCTTC. V gene TRBV28 combines with J gene TRBJ1-2; no clear D gene. Germline-derived CDR1 and CDR2 are MDHEN and SYDVKM. This CDR3 has 11 residues. Between the trimmed V and J ends, which lost 8 bases and 5 bases, there was a span of 9 bases.

J is TRBJ2-3 and V is TRBV5-1; 9 positions match TRBD2. In germline, CDR1 is SGHRS, CDR2 YFSETQ. The V and J ends lost 2 bases and 2 bases, in that order; junction bases with no gene match: 3. The CDR3 consists of 15 residues. CDR3 in DNA: TGCGCCAGCAGCTTACAGCGGGGGGCCACAGATACGCAGTATTTT. Residues: CASSLQRGATDTQYF.

This clone was picked up many times. Different DNA sequences within this sample yield the same CDR3. V and J are TRBV2 and TRBJ1-5; a possible D gene is TRBD1 (6 bases). Trimming removed 1 base from V and 2 bases from J, with 6 bases in between. The CDR3 has 14 amino acids. CDR1 and CDR2 from the germline V gene are SNHLY and FYNNEI. The CDR3 DNA reads TGTGCCAGCAGTGAAGACAGGGGCAATCAGCCCCAGCATTTT. Translation gives CASSEDRGNQPQHF.

V gene TRBV19 combines with J gene TRBJ1-6, with 7 bases that match TRBD1. CDR1 is LNHDA, CDR2 SQIVND, per germline (reference sequence). V gave up 8 bases and J gave up 8 bases; unmatched junction bases: 6. The length of the CDR3 is 13 residues. Written as DNA, the CDR3 is TGTGCCAGTCGCCGGCAGGGGGATTCACCCCTCCACTTT. Protein: CASRRQGDSPLHF.

The chain is built from TRBV7-2 and TRBJ1-4; D is perhaps TRBD1 (5 bases). Trimming cost V 1 base and J 8 bases, with 11 bases left between them. Germline-derived CDR1 and CDR2 are SGHTA and FQGNSA. The CDR3 contains 14 residues. The CDR3: CASSLGGPGEKLFF. The CDR3 coding sequence is TGTGCCAGCAGCTTAGGGGGACCCGGGGAAAAACTGTTTTTT.

This clone was seen more than once but under ten times. This chain uses TRBV6-9 with TRBJ1-6; 9 bases are shared with TRBD1. Per germline, CDR1 MNHGY and CDR2 SVAAGI. J was trimmed by 13 bases and V by 6 bases; bases with no gene match: 10. The CDR3 consists of 14 residues. DNA for the CDR3: TGTGCCAGCAGGCCCGGGACAGGGCGCTTCCCCCTCCACTTT. Its protein is CASRPGTGRFPLHF.

This clone was recorded only once. The rearrangement uses TRBV5-1 and TRBJ2-5, with D uncertain. This CDR3 is built from 13 residues. Germline lookup yields CDR1 SGHRS and CDR2 YFSETQ. The V gene lost 0 bases and the J gene lost 5 bases, with 8 bases spanning the gap. CDR3 in amino acids: CASSLVGTETQYF. The CDR3 nucleotides are TGCGCCAGCAGCTTGGTGGGTACGGAGACCCAGTACTTC.

The rearrangement uses TRBV27 and TRBJ1-2, with D possibly being TRBD1 (6 bases). CDR3 size: 15 residues. Germline CDR1 is MNHEY and CDR2 is SMNVEV (reference sequence). The V and J ends lost 5 bases and 4 bases respectively, with 17 bases between them. The CDR3, as DNA: TGTGCCAGCAGTATCAGGGGCTGGGGTGTCTATGGCTACACCTTC. It is translated as CASSIRGWGVYGYTF.

The chain uses TRBV11-2 and TRBJ2-2; 10 nucleotides align to TRBD2. Germline values: CDR1 SGHAT, CDR2 FQNNGV. There are 17 residues in the CDR3. J lost 0 bases, V lost 3 bases, and 4 bases had no gene match. In nucleotides, the CDR3 is TGTGCCAGCAGCTTTCTTAGCGGGGGGTCGAACACCGGGGAGCTGTTTTTT. Its protein product is CASSFLSGGSNTGELFF. Complete variable domain (other parts from reference TRBV11-2 and TRBJ2-2): EAGVAQSPRYKIIEKRQSVAFWCNPISGHATLYWYQQILGQGPKLLIQFQNNGVVDDSQLPKDRFSAERLKGVDSTLKIQPAKLEDSAVYLCASSFLSGGSNTGELFFGEGSRLTVL.

Only a few counts were recorded for this clone. V and J are TRBV4-1 and TRBJ1-5; D is unresolved. CDR3 length: 15 residues. CDR1 MGHRA and CDR2 YSYEKL come from the germline V gene. V lost 1 base and J lost 0, with 7 bases in between. The CDR3 protein is CASSQGAYSNQPQHF. For the CDR3, the DNA is TGCGCCAGCAGCCAAGGGGCATATAGCAATCAGCCCCAGCATTTT.

J is TRBJ1-6 and V is TRBV7-3; D not resolved. The germline V gene has CDR1 SGHTA and CDR2 FQGTGA. This CDR3 comprises 13 residues. V gave up 2 bases and J gave up 9 bases, with 8 bases separating them. The CDR3: CASSLRSGSPLHF. The CDR3 DNA sequence: TGTGCCAGCAGCTTACGGAGCGGTTCACCCCTCCACTTT.

The CDR3 is CASNLWVDNYGYTF. The CDR3 DNA is TGTGCCAGCAACCTCTGGGTGGATAACTATGGCTACACCTTC. The V and J genes are TRBV6-5 and TRBJ1-2; no firm D call. The germline CDR1 and CDR2 sequences are MNHEY and SVGAGI. V lost 7 bases and J 1 base, leaving 13 bases between the germline ends. This CDR3 spans 14 amino acids.

The table lists this clone with a count of one. The chain joins TRBV7-9 to TRBJ2-7; D is unclear. The CDR3 totals 12 residues. V was clipped by 5 bases and J by 3 bases, with 8 bases between them. CDR1 SEHNR and CDR2 FQNEAQ come from the germline V gene (reference sequence). This chain's CDR3 is CASSEDGYEQYF. The CDR3 region has the DNA TGTGCCAGCAGCGAAGACGGCTACGAGCAGTACTTC.

The chain couples TRBV23-1 to TRBJ2-7, with 10 bases identical to TRBD1. TRBV23-1 belongs to the ORF category, with a function that is uncertain. The CDR3 is 16 residues long. J gave up 3 bases and V 4 bases, and 9 bases lay outside the gene matches. The chain's CDR3 is CASSPPAGQGYYEQYF. In DNA, the CDR3 is TGCGCCAGCAGTCCCCCCGCGGGACAGGGGTACTACGAGCAGTACTTC.

This clone was seen a single time. The gene calls are TRBV28 and TRBJ2-3; 7 nucleotides match TRBD2. This CDR3 region has 16 residues. CDR1 and CDR2 (germline): MDHEN, SYDVKM. V lost 6 bases and J lost 6; bases outside the gene matches: 15. CDR3 DNA sequence: TGTGCCAGCAGCTCTAACGTGTGGGGGGGTCAGGATACGCAGTATTTT. Protein: CASSSNVWGGQDTQYF.

This rearrangement joins TRBV19 to TRBJ2-1, with 7 bases that match TRBD2. CDR1 is LNHDA and CDR2 is SQIVND in the germline V gene (reference sequence). V lost 5 bases and J lost 5; bases outside the gene matches: 6. The CDR3 contains 14 residues. CDR3 amino acids: CASSSSGQNNEQFF. The DNA of the CDR3 is TGTGCCAGTAGTTCTAGCGGACAAAACAATGAGCAGTTCTTC.

The J gene is TRBJ1-1, the V gene TRBV27; D ambiguous. V was trimmed by 3 bases and J by 0 bases, leaving 5 bases between them. Germline CDR1 MNHEY, CDR2 SMNVEV (reference sequence). CDR3 length: 13 amino acids. CDR3 bases: TGTGCCAGCAGTTTGTGGTTGAACACTGAAGCTTTCTTT. It translates to CASSLWLNTEAFF.

The chain is built from TRBV4-2 and TRBJ2-5, with TRBD1 matching 7 bases. This CDR3 contains 13 residues. CDR1 is LGHNA and CDR2 is YNFKEQ in the germline V gene. Trimming cost V 3 bases and J 5 bases; bases outside gene matches: 3. The CDR3 reads CASSHRGLETQYF. CDR3 in DNA: TGTGCCAGCAGCCACAGGGGGTTGGAGACCCAGTACTTC.

This clone was seen once. The chain links TRBV3-1 (or the pseudogene TRBV3-2) to TRBJ2-4; weak D call: TRBD1 (6 bases). Trimming removed 3 bases from V and 0 bases from J, with 9 bases in between. Germline CDR1 is LGHDT and CDR2 is YNNKEL (reference sequence). CDR3 length: 15 residues. This CDR3 reads CASSQQGIAKNIQYF. The CDR3 DNA sequence: TGTGCCAGCAGCCAGCAGGGGATAGCCAAAAACATTCAGTACTTC.

This clone showed up just once. The chain combines TRBV7-9 with TRBJ2-2, with 8 bases identical to TRBD1. The CDR3 is 16 amino acids. The ends lost 2 bases at V and 2 bases at J; junction bases unmatched: 4. The germline V gene has CDR1 SEHNR and CDR2 FQNEAQ (reference sequence). The CDR3: CASSLTGTGNTGELFF. DNA for the CDR3: TGTGCCAGCAGCTTAACCGGGACAGGAAACACCGGGGAGCTGTTTTTT.

The chain employs TRBV5-1 and TRBJ1-1; 7 nucleotides match TRBD1. V trimming: 5 bases; J trimming: 0 bases; junction bases outside the gene matches: 7. The germline V gene has CDR1 SGHRS and CDR2 YFSETQ. The CDR3 is 15 residues long. The CDR3 sequence: CASSPGTVLNTEAFF. CDR3 DNA: TGCGCCAGCAGTCCCGGGACAGTTCTGAACACTGAAGCTTTCTTT.

This clone showed up just a few times. The rearrangement uses TRBV15 and TRBJ2-3; 7 bases map to TRBD1. There are 15 residues in the CDR3. Germline V gives CDR1 LNHNV, CDR2 YYDKDF (reference sequence). V lost 1 base and J lost 5; bases outside the gene matches: 6. The CDR3 spells CATSRGGQGEDTQYF. DNA for the CDR3: TGTGCCACCAGCAGAGGGGGGCAGGGGGAAGATACGCAGTATTTT.

This clone was found once. The chain employs TRBV19 and TRBJ2-6; D may be TRBD2 (5 bases). The CDR3 is 16 amino acids. Germline lookup yields CDR1 LNHDA and CDR2 SQIVND (reference sequence). Trimming removed 5 bases from V and 1 base from J, with 12 bases in between. The chain's CDR3 is CASSVPGSSGANVLTF. CDR3 coding DNA: TGTGCCAGTAGTGTCCCGGGATCTTCTGGGGCCAACGTCCTGACTTTC. Together with reference TRBV19 and TRBJ2-6, the CDR3 gives the full variable domain: DGGITQSPKYLFRKEGQNVTLSCEQNLNHDAMYWYRQDPGQGLRLIYYSQIVNDFQKGDIAEGYSVSREKKESFPLTVTSAQKNPTAFYLCASSVPGSSGANVLTFGAGSRLTVL.